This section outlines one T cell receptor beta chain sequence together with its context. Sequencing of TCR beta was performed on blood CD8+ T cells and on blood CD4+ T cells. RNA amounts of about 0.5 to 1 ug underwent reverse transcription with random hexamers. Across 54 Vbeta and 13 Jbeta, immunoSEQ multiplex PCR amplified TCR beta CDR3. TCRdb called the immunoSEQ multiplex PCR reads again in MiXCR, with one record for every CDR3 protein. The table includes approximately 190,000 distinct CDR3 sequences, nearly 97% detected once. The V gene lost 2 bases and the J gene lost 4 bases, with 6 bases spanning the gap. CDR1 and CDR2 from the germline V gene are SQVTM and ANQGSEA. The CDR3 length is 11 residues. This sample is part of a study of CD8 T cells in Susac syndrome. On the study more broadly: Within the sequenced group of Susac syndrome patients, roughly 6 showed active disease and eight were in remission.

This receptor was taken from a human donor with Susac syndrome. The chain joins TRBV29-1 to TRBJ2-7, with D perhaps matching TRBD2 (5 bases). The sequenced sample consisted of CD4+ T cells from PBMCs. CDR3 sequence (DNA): TGCAGCGTTGAATCGGGATACGAGCAGTACTTC. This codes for CSVESGYEQYF.